This T cell receptor (beta chain) was recorded in a study of shared clonotypes between healthy human individuals. The V end was cut by 4 bases, the J end by 3 bases, with 8 bases between. The germline V gene encodes CDR1 GTSNPN and CDR2 SVGIG (reference sequence). This CDR3 spans 12 amino acids. Each sample came from a Caucasian adult donor living in Nashville, Tennessee. Produced via immunoSEQ multiplex PCR; TCRdb's table is partial and in-frame only. The data contain fewer than 2.5 million clones, roughly 93% of them singletons. The receptor was derived from a man aged 18 to 30 in good health. Some clones in this sample may be carry-over from other donors' samples. The V call is TRBV30, the J call TRBJ2-3, with D uncertain. The sequenced sample was naive CD4+ T cells from PBMCs. Subset here: CD45RA+ positively selected. CDR3 sequence: CAWMRFTDTQYF. In nucleotides, the CDR3 is TGTGCCTGGATGCGTTTTACAGATACGCAGTATTTT.